These T cell receptor beta chains were read from a single sample in a study of CD8 T cells in Susac syndrome. TCRdb passed the immunoSEQ multiplex PCR reads through MiXCR, listing each CDR3 protein once. In the table there are 130,000 to 150,000 distinct CDR3 sequences, 90% to 95% of which are singletons. The sample comprised CD8+ T cells from PBMCs. The receptor set was obtained from a human donor in good health. Each CDR3 is given with its conserved first and last residue. Each record gives: clone size, V gene, CDR3 protein. Size values are once, few and many counts, or a class for expanded clones, and some rows have none.

clone_size: NA; v_call: TRBV7-9; cdr3_aa: CASSPFPRAYNEQFF
clone_size: NA; v_call: TRBV12-5; cdr3_aa: CASGDGTVDPILEQFF
clone_size: NA; v_call: TRBV5-6; cdr3_aa: CASSLDGEETQYF
clone_size: NA; v_call: TRBV20-1; cdr3_aa: CSARPGTGFSYEQYF
clone_size: NA; v_call: TRBV13; cdr3_aa: CASSSGTPIAKNIQYF
clone_size: once; v_call: TRBV4-3; cdr3_aa: CASSQDRYIVSYGYTF
clone_size: NA; v_call: TRBV7-9; cdr3_aa: CASSLRGGRAADEQFF
clone_size: NA; v_call: TRBV6-5; cdr3_aa: CASSYGAGGSYEQYF
clone_size: NA; v_call: TRBV29-1; cdr3_aa: CSVRGGPGGSEAKNIQYF
clone_size: NA; v_call: TRBV29-1; cdr3_aa: CSARGRHEQYF
clone_size: NA; v_call: TRBV7-9; cdr3_aa: CASSPRGQGAYEQYF
clone_size: NA; v_call: TRBV27; cdr3_aa: CASSSATQETQYF
clone_size: NA; v_call: TRBV28; cdr3_aa: CASSPMILVSDEQYF
clone_size: once; v_call: TRBV9; cdr3_aa: CASSGGPSSIGELFF
clone_size: NA; v_call: TRBV5-1; cdr3_aa: CASSLGSGNNEQFF
clone_size: NA; v_call: TRBV27; cdr3_aa: CASSFRDRIPYEQYF
clone_size: NA; v_call: TRBV5-6; cdr3_aa: CASSLVLQETQYF
clone_size: NA; v_call: TRBV7-9; cdr3_aa: CASSFGTQTYEQYF
clone_size: NA; v_call: TRBV7-2; cdr3_aa: CASSFMGQGAYEQYF
clone_size: NA; v_call: TRBV9; cdr3_aa: CASSLAGRRVGYNEQFF
clone_size: NA; v_call: TRBV29-1; cdr3_aa: CSASPRDIANTGELFF
clone_size: NA; v_call: TRBV4-2; cdr3_aa: CASSQGLAGVDTGELFF
clone_size: NA; v_call: TRBV5-1; cdr3_aa: CASRLDRETQYF
clone_size: NA; v_call: TRBV2; cdr3_aa: CASSELFTGTMSYNEQFF
clone_size: NA; v_call: TRBV4-3; cdr3_aa: CASSPQGGYGYTF
clone_size: NA; v_call: TRBV20-1; cdr3_aa: CSVEEDQREFDEQFF
clone_size: NA; v_call: TRBV27; cdr3_aa: CASSHGQAYEQYF
clone_size: once; v_call: TRBV7-6; cdr3_aa: CASSKEGSNTEAFF
clone_size: NA; v_call: TRBV30; cdr3_aa: CAWSFGETEAFF
clone_size: NA; v_call: TRBV27; cdr3_aa: CASSYSFGAEKLFF
clone_size: NA; v_call: TRBV5-4; cdr3_aa: CASSSGLYDTEAFF
clone_size: NA; v_call: TRBV29-1; cdr3_aa: CSVATANYGYTF
clone_size: NA; v_call: TRBV5-1; cdr3_aa: CASSLDGLDSDTQYF
clone_size: few; v_call: TRBV11-2; cdr3_aa: CASSYPLAGGGNEQFF
clone_size: NA; v_call: TRBV28; cdr3_aa: CASSPQPPGAFF
clone_size: NA; v_call: TRBV5-4; cdr3_aa: CASNHRDRDNTIYF
clone_size: NA; v_call: TRBV29-1; cdr3_aa: CSVFLSYEQYF
clone_size: NA; v_call: TRBV29-1; cdr3_aa: CSVEDLRERNTGELFF
clone_size: NA; v_call: TRBV29-1; cdr3_aa: CSVEDSSNEQYF
clone_size: NA; v_call: TRBV12-3/TRBV12-4; cdr3_aa: CASSLSNGETQYF
clone_size: NA; v_call: TRBV20-1; cdr3_aa: CSAREGHQPQHF
clone_size: NA; v_call: TRBV20-1; cdr3_aa: CSARERGTGELFF
clone_size: NA; v_call: TRBV25-1; cdr3_aa: CASSFRDGQPQHF
clone_size: few; v_call: TRBV19; cdr3_aa: CASSAGLAAYEQYF
clone_size: NA; v_call: TRBV29-1; cdr3_aa: CSVEVVQGKIYEQYF
clone_size: NA; v_call: TRBV9; cdr3_aa: CASSVLGAGANVLTF